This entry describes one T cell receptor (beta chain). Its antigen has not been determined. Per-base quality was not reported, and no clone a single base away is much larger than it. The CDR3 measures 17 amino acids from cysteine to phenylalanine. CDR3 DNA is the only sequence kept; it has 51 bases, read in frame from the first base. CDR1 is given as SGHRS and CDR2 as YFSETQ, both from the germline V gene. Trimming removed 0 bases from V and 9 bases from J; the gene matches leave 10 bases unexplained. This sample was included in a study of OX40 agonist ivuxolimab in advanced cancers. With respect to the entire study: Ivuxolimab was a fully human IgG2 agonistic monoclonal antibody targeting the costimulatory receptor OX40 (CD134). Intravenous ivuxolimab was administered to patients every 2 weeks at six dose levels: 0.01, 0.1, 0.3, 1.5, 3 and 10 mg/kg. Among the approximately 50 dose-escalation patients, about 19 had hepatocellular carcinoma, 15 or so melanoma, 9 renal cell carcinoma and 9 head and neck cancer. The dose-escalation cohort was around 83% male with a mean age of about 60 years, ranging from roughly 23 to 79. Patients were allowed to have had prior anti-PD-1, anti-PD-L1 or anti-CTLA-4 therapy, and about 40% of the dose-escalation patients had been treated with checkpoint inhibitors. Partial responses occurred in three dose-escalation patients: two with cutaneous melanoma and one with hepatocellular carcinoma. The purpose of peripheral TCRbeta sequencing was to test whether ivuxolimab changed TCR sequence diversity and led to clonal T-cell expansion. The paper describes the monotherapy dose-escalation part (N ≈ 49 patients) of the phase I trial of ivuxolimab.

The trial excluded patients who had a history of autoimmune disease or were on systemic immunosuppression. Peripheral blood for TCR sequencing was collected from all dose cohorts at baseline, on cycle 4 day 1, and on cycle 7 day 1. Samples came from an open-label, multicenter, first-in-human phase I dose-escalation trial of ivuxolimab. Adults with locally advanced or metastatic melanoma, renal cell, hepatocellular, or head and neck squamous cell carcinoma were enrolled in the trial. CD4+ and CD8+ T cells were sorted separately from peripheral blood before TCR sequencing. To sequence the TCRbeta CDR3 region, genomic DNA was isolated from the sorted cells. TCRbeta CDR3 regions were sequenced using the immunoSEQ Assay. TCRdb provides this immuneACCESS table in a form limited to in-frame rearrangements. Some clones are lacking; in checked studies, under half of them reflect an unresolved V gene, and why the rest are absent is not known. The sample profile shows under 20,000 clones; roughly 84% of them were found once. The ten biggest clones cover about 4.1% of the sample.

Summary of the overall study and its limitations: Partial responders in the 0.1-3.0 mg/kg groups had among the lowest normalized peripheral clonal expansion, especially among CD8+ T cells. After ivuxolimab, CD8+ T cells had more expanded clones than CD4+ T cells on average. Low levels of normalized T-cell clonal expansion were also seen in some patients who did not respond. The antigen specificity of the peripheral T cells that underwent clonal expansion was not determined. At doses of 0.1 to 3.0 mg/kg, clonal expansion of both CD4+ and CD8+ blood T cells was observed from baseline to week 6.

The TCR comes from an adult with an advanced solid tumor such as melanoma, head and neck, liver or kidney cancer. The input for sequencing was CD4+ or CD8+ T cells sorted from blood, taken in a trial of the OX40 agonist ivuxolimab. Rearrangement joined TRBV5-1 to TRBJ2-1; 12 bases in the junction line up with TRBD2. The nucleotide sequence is TGCGCCAGCAGCTTGGCCCCTAGCGGGAGGGGGGGAGTTGAGCAGTTCTTC. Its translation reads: CASSLAPSGRGGVEQFF.